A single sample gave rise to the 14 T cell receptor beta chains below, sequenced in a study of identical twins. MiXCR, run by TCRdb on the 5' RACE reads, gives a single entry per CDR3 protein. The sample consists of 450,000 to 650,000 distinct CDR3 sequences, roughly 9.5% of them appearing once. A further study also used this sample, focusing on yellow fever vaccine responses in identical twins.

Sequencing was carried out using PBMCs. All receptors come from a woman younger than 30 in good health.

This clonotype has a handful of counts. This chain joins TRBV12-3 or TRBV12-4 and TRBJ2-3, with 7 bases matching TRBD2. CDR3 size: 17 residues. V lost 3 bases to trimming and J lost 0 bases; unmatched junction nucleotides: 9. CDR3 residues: CASSFQRLAASTDTQYF. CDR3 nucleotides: TGTGCCAGCAGTTTCCAACGACTAGCAGCGAGCACAGATACGCAGTATTTT.

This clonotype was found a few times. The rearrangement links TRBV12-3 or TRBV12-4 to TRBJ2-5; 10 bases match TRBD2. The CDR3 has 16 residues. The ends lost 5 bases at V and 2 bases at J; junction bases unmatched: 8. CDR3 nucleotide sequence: TGTGCCAGCAGTCCGGGTAGCGGGAGGCCACAAGAGACCCAGTACTTC. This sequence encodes CASSPGSGRPQETQYF.

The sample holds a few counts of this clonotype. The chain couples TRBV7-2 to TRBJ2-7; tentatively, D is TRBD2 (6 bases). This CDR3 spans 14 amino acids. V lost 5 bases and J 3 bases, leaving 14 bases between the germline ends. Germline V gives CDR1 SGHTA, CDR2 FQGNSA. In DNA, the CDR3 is TGTGCCAGCAGCGCGACTAGTAGGCTCTACGAGCAGTACTTC. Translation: CASSATSRLYEQYF.

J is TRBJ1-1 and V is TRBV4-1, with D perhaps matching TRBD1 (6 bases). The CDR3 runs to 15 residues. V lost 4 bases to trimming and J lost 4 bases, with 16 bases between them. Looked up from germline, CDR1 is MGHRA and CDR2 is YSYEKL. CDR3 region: CASSRTTGLGTEAFF. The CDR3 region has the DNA TGCGCCAGCAGCCGAACAACAGGGTTGGGCACTGAAGCTTTCTTT.

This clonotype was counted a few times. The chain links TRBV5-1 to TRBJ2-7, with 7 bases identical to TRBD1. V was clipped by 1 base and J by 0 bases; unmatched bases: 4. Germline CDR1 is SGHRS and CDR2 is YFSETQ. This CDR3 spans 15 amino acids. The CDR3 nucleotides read TGCGCCAGCAGCTTGATGACAGGGAGCTCCTACGAGCAGTACTTC. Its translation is CASSLMTGSSYEQYF.

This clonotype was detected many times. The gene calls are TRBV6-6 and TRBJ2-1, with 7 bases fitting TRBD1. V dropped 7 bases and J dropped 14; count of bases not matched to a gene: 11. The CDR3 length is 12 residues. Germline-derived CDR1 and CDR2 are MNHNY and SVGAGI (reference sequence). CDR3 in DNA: TGTGCCAGCACCGAAAAAGGACAGGATGAGTTCTTC. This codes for CASTEKGQDEFF.

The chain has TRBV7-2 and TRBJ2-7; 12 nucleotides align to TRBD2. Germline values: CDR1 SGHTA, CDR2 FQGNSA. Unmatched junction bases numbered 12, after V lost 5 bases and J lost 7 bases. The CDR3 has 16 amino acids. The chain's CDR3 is CASSTTTSGSLTEQYF. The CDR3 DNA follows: TGTGCCAGCAGCACAACGACTAGCGGGAGTCTTACTGAGCAGTACTTC. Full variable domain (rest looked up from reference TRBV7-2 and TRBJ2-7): GAGVSQSPSNKVTEKGKDVELRCDPISGHTALYWYRQSLGQGLEFLIYFQGNSAPDKSGLPSDRFSAERTGGSVSTLTIQRTQQEDSAVYLCASSTTTSGSLTEQYFGPGTRLTVT.

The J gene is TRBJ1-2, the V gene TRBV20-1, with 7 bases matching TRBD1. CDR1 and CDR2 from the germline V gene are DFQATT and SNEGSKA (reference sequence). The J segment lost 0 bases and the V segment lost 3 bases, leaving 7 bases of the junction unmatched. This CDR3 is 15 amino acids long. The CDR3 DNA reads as TGCAGTGCTAGGGGGACAGATACAACTAACTATGGCTACACCTTC. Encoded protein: CSARGTDTTNYGYTF.

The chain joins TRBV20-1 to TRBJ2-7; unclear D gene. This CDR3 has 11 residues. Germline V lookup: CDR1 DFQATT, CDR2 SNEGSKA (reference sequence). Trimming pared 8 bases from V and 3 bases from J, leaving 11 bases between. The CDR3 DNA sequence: TGCAGTCCTAAGAGTGGCTACGAGCAGTACTTC. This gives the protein CSPKSGYEQYF.

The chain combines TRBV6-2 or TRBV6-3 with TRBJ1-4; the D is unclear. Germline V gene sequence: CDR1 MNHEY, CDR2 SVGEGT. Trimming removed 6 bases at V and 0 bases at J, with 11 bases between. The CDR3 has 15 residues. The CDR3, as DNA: TGTGCCAGCAGAACGGGCCTCGCAACTAATGAAAAACTGTTTTTT. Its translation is CASRTGLATNEKLFF.

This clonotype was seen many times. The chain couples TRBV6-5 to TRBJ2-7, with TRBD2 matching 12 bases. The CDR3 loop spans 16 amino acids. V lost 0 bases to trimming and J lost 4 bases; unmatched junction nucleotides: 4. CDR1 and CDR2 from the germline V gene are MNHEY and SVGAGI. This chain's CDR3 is CASSYSMTSGRYEQYF. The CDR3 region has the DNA TGTGCCAGCAGTTACTCGATGACTAGCGGGAGATACGAGCAGTACTTC.

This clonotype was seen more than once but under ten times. CDR3 DNA: TGTGCCAGCTCACCCCCGGGACGGCCCTACGAGCAGTACTTC. This sequence encodes CASSPPGRPYEQYF. The rearrangement uses TRBV18 and TRBJ2-7; D may correspond to TRBD1 or TRBD2 (5 bases each). The CDR3 sequence is 14 residues long. V was clipped by 3 bases and J by 2 bases, with 11 bases between them. Germline V gene sequence: CDR1 KGHSH, CDR2 LQKENI.

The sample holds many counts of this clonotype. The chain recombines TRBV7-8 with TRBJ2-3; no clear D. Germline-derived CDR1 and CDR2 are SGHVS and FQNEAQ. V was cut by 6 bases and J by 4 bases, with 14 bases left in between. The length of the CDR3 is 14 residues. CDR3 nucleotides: TGTGCCAGCAGTTTCATTATACGGCCAGATACGCAGTATTTT. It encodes CASSFIIRPDTQYF.

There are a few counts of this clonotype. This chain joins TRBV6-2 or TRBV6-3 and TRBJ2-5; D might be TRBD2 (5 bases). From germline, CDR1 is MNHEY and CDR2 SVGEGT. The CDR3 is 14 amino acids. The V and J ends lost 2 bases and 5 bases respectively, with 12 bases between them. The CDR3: CASSYNAGGETQYF. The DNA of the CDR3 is TGTGCCAGCAGTTACAACGCGGGTGGGGAGACCCAGTACTTC.